The text below deals with one T cell receptor beta chain. The record originates from a study of blood T cell repertoires in COVID-19. Repertoires were generated with immunoSEQ multiplex PCR, while TCRdb's copy carries only in-frame clones and drops some. The sample records some 250,000 clones, about four fifths being singletons. What was sequenced was peripheral blood. The TCR sequence derives from a woman of 80 years or more with COVID-19, enrolled during active disease.

CDR3 nucleotide sequence: TGTGCCAGCACCGCGGAAGGCAGAGGCGCTGAAGCTTTCTTT. Protein sequence: CASTAEGRGAEAFF. V gene TRBV7-2 combines with J gene TRBJ1-1, with no clear D. The CDR3 is 14 residues long. Trimming shortened V by 7 bases and J by 6 bases, and 18 bases separated the two germline ends. The germline V gene has CDR1 SGHTA and CDR2 FQGNSA.